This TCR beta chain derives from a study of cytotoxic CD8 clonotypes in ibrutinib-treated CLL. Study-level information: Overall, 24 responses were partial and 2 complete; following median about 68 months, around 15 patients stayed remitted and about twelve progressed.

Produced via immunoSEQ multiplex PCR; TCRdb's table is partial and in-frame only. The sample records about 58,000 clones, approximately 75% being singletons. The source material was PBMCs, sampled after 12 months of ibrutinib treatment. The TCR sequence derives from a human donor with chronic lymphocytic leukemia.

The CDR3 here is CASSEAGGSTEAFF. The CDR3 DNA follows: TGTGCCAGCAGTGAGGCAGGGGGCTCGACTGAAGCTTTCTTT. The V gene is TRBV2, the J gene TRBJ1-1, with 8 bases identical to TRBD1. Unmatched junction bases numbered 5, after V lost 3 bases and J lost 5 bases. Looked up from germline, CDR1 is SNHLY and CDR2 is FYNNEI. The length of the CDR3 is 14 residues.